This T cell receptor beta chain came from a study of radiotherapy plus CTLA-4 blockade in lung cancer. Study overall: Objective response was observed in approximately 18% of patients, and disease control in roughly 31%.

Findings of the study overall: Tumor-origin TCR clones grew in blood after radiotherapy plus ipilimumab. The best prediction of response reportedly came from early blood T cell clone dynamics, with interferon-beta.

Repertoires were generated with immunoSEQ multiplex PCR, while TCRdb's copy carries only in-frame clones and drops some. Seen here are tens of thousands of clones, 78% observed once, and the top ten hold about 6.6%. Alongside CTLA-4 blockade with ipilimumab, patients with chemo-refractory metastatic non-small-cell lung cancer received focal radiation. In the case of this clone: Its target is unknown.

With 4 bases clipped from V and 1 base from J, the junction kept 9 bases outside the gene matches. Per the germline V gene, CDR1 is SNHLY and CDR2 is FYNNEI. CDR3 length: 17 residues. The TCR sequence derives from a human donor with non-small cell lung cancer who had a complete response to radiotherapy plus ipilimumab. This rearrangement joins TRBV2 to TRBJ1-3; 8 bases line up with TRBD1. The sequencing here drew on peripheral blood, taken from a patient treated with radiotherapy plus ipilimumab. Here the CDR3 reads CASSVRTGISSGNTIYF. The CDR3 DNA reads as TGTGCCAGCAGTGTTCGGACAGGGATATCTTCTGGAAACACCATATATTTT.